Each of the 12 T cell receptor beta chains below was sequenced from the same sample in a study of graft-versus-host responses after intestinal transplantation. Which antigens these TCRs recognize remains unknown. Measured with immunoSEQ multiplex PCR; TCRdb has only the in-frame clones, and not every one. Counted here are 65,000 to 90,000 clones, less than 95% occurring once; the ten biggest clones make up more than 0.35%. This sample comprised unstimulated CD8+ T cells sorted from spleen or lymph node cells, obtained before transplant. The receptors stem from a human donor who was the organ donor for an intestinal transplant.

The chain couples TRBV7-2 to TRBJ2-7; D gene ambiguous. The CDR3 covers 13 residues. Looked up from germline, CDR1 is SGHTA and CDR2 is FQGNSA. The V gene lost 1 base and the J gene lost 2 bases, with 6 bases spanning the gap. CDR3 sequence (DNA): TGTGCCAGCAGCTTAGGGCGGACCTACGAGCAGTACTTC. Protein: CASSLGRTYEQYF. Full variable domain (rest looked up from reference TRBV7-2 and TRBJ2-7): GAGVSQSPSNKVTEKGKDVELRCDPISGHTALYWYRQSLGQGLEFLIYFQGNSAPDKSGLPSDRFSAERTGGSVSTLTIQRTQQEDSAVYLCASSLGRTYEQYFGPGTRLTVT.

The chain recombines TRBV6-6 with TRBJ2-3; 11 bases map to TRBD2. Per the germline V gene, CDR1 is MNHNY and CDR2 is SVGAGI (reference sequence). The CDR3 is 15 amino acids. V shed 6 bases and J 2 bases; nucleotides not matched to a gene: 4. The CDR3 bases are TGTGCCAGCAGCCATAGCGGGGGGGACACAGATACGCAGTATTTT. It specifies CASSHSGGDTDTQYF.

V usage is TRBV7-8 and J usage is TRBJ1-1; TRBD1 agrees at 7 bases. Unmatched junction bases numbered 12, after V lost 5 bases and J lost 0 bases. CDR1 and CDR2 (germline): SGHVS, FQNEAQ. This CDR3 contains 17 residues. In nucleotides, the CDR3 is TGTGCCAGCAGCCATGGACAGGCCTTTGATATGAACACTGAAGCTTTCTTT. Residues: CASSHGQAFDMNTEAFF.

In this sample, this clone turned up once. The rearrangement joins TRBV27 to TRBJ2-7; a possible D gene is TRBD2 (5 bases). The germline V and J ends were trimmed by 2 bases and 0 bases, with 8 bases remaining between them. Germline-derived CDR1 and CDR2 are MNHEY and SMNVEV (reference sequence). The CDR3 runs to 14 residues. The CDR3 nucleotides read TGTGCCAGCAGTTTACGAGGGCCCTCCTACGAGCAGTACTTC. Amino acids: CASSLRGPSYEQYF.

The V gene is TRBV11-2, the J gene TRBJ2-1; D possibly corresponds to TRBD2 (5 bases). V gave up 1 base and J gave up 10 bases, with 11 bases separating them. Germline V gives CDR1 SGHAT, CDR2 FQNNGV. CDR3 length: 13 residues. CDR3 nucleotide sequence: TGTGCCAGCAGCTTAGGGGGTGGAGGCGAGCAGTTCTTC. Amino acids: CASSLGGGGEQFF.

V gene TRBV11-2 combines with J gene TRBJ1-2; no definite D call. The V and J ends lost 0 bases and 0 bases respectively, with 5 bases between them. Germline values: CDR1 SGHAT, CDR2 FQNNGV. The CDR3 runs 14 residues. CDR3 bases: TGTGCCAGCAGCTTAGACACAGCTAACTATGGCTACACCTTC. It yields the protein CASSLDTANYGYTF.

J is TRBJ2-7 and V is TRBV4-1; 16 bases agree with TRBD2. CDR1 is MGHRA and CDR2 is YSYEKL in the germline V gene. The CDR3 runs 17 residues. V gave up 0 bases and J gave up 7 bases; unmatched junction bases: 6. This chain's CDR3 is CASSQEGLAGGPEEQYF. In nucleotides, the CDR3 is TGCGCCAGCAGCCAAGAGGGACTAGCGGGGGGGCCGGAGGAGCAGTACTTC.

The chain couples TRBV4-2 to TRBJ1-5, with no clear D. CDR3 size: 11 residues. V lost 4 bases, J lost 11 bases, and 9 bases lay in between. Germline CDR1 is LGHNA and CDR2 is YNFKEQ. CDR3 in amino acids: CASSPVKSQHF. The CDR3 DNA follows: TGTGCCAGCAGCCCGGTTAAGTCCCAGCATTTT.

The V gene is TRBV4-3, the J gene TRBJ2-7, with TRBD2 matching 10 bases. Per germline, CDR1 LGHNA and CDR2 YSLEER. The CDR3 has 15 amino acids. With 0 bases clipped from V and 3 bases from J, the junction kept 2 bases outside the gene matches. CDR3 amino acids: CASSQERLAGYEQYF. The DNA for the CDR3 is TGCGCCAGCAGCCAAGAGAGACTAGCGGGCTACGAGCAGTACTTC.

The chain carries TRBV6-1 and TRBJ2-7; D is undetermined. V gave up 3 bases and J gave up 4 bases, with 10 bases separating them. The germline CDR1 and CDR2 sequences are MNHNS and SASEGT. There are 13 residues in the CDR3. The CDR3 coding sequence is TGTGCCAGCAGTGACTGGCTCTCGTACGAGCAGTACTTC. This encodes CASSDWLSYEQYF.

The chain links TRBV11-1 to TRBJ2-7, with D possibly TRBD1 on 6 matching bases. The CDR3 runs to 17 residues. V was trimmed by 5 bases and J by 2 bases, leaving 22 bases between them. The germline gives CDR1 SGHAT, CDR2 FQDESV (reference sequence). Here the CDR3 reads CASSLLHPRTDPYEQYF. Written as DNA, the CDR3 is TGTGCCAGCAGCCTCCTCCATCCCCGGACAGACCCCTACGAGCAGTACTTC.

The V and J genes are TRBV7-2 and TRBJ1-2; D gene uncertain. This CDR3 has 12 residues. Trimming took off 2 bases at V and 4 bases at J, with 5 bases between the two ends. Germline V lookup: CDR1 SGHTA, CDR2 FQGNSA. CDR3 protein: CASSLLAYGYTF. Here the CDR3 DNA reads TGTGCCAGCAGCTTATTGGCCTATGGCTACACCTTC.